This TCR beta chain was documented in a study of chemoradiotherapy in HPV16-positive cancers. At the level of the study: Candidate HPV-specific clones and shared TCR motifs came from a couple of HPV16-positive patients.

For this clone: Its antigen is as yet unknown.

Notes on the study in general: Better recurrence-free survival went with HPV-responsive T-cell expansion in HPV16-positive patients. Functional assays defining HPV-specific T cells used only a couple of HPV16-positive patients. Candidate HPV-specific clones and E7-related TCR motifs grew in tumor during treatment.

TCRdb's table, derived via immunoSEQ multiplex PCR, lists solely in-frame clones and lacks some. The sample holds roughly 34,000 clones; around four fifths are singletons and the top ten take 3.5% to 4%. Looked up from germline, CDR1 is SGHDN and CDR2 is FVKESK. CDR3 length: 13 residues. Trimming at V came to 6 bases and at J to 9 bases, leaving 7 bases not matched to a gene. The material was blood, obtained from a patient who underwent chemoradiotherapy. The TCR comes from a human donor with HPV-associated anogenital cancer. The chain employs TRBV14 and TRBJ1-4; TRBD1 agrees at 7 bases. CDR3 DNA sequence: TGTGCCAGCAGTCAAAGACAGGGCCAAAAACTGTTTTTT. Protein: CASSQRQGQKLFF.